This entry lists 27 T cell receptor beta chains sequenced from one sample in a study of cytomegalovirus exposure and HLA in healthy donors. 13 Jbeta primers and 60 Vbeta primers were used for the PCR. The method was immunoSEQ multiplex PCR; TCRdb's version includes in-frame clones alone and lacks a portion of them. The top ten clones hold around 4% of a sample with 200,000 to 250,000 clones, roughly 80% of them seen once. The specimen sequenced was PBMCs. These receptors were collected from a male donor in good health and CMV-seronegative.

This clone was picked up a small number of times. The CDR3 sequence: CASSSQTEIYGYTF. Here the CDR3 DNA reads TGTGCCAGCAGCTCCCAGACGGAGATCTATGGCTACACCTTC. The chain is built from TRBV5-4 and TRBJ1-2; D call uncertain. CDR1 and CDR2 from the germline V gene are SGHNT and YYREEE (reference sequence). Trimming removed 3 bases at V and 4 bases at J, with 13 bases between. The length of the CDR3 is 14 residues.

V gene TRBV5-4 combines with J gene TRBJ2-7, with TRBD1 identical over 10 bases. From germline, CDR1 is SGHNT and CDR2 YYREEE (reference sequence). The junction had 9 bases not matched to a gene; V was cut back by 4 bases and J by 2 bases. The CDR3 totals 16 residues. The CDR3 DNA follows: TGTGCCAGCAGCCGGTCGACAGGGGGCGGCCCCTACGAGCAGTACTTC. This sequence encodes CASSRSTGGGPYEQYF.

The rearrangement joins TRBV11-2 to TRBJ1-3; D possibly corresponds to TRBD1 (6 bases). With 4 bases removed from V and 3 bases from J, the gap between germline ends came to 13 bases. CDR1 is SGHAT and CDR2 is FQNNGV in the germline V gene. The CDR3 has 15 amino acids. The CDR3 coding sequence is TGTGCCAGCAGCTCGTGGACAGCCATTGGAAACACCATATATTTT. The encoded protein is CASSSWTAIGNTIYF.

The chain couples TRBV30 to TRBJ2-5; 8 nucleotides align to TRBD2. The V gene's germline CDR1 is GTSNPN and CDR2 SVGIG (reference sequence). This CDR3 has 14 residues. The trim removed 5 bases at V and 3 bases at J, leaving 8 bases unmatched. DNA of the CDR3: TGTGCCTGGGGGGGGGCGGGAGGAAAAGAGACCCAGTACTTC. Amino acids: CAWGGAGGKETQYF.

The rearrangement links TRBV5-6 to TRBJ2-1; weak D call: TRBD2 (5 bases). This CDR3 contains 14 residues. V was cut by 3 bases and J by 4 bases, with 11 bases left in between. Germline V gene data show CDR1 as SGHDT and CDR2 as YYEEEE. The CDR3 nucleotides read TGTGCCAGCAGCTCCGGGATCATTTACAATGAGCAGTTCTTC. Translated: CASSSGIIYNEQFF.

J is TRBJ1-1 and V is TRBV11-2; unclear D gene. This CDR3 has 14 residues. Germline CDR1 and CDR2: SGHAT and FQNNGV. V lost 5 bases and J 1 base, leaving 11 bases between the germline ends. DNA for the CDR3: TGTGCCAGCAGCCCAGTAAGAACGAACACTGAAGCTTTCTTT. As protein: CASSPVRTNTEAFF.

The chain couples TRBV29-1 to TRBJ2-3, with D possibly matching TRBD1 (5 bases). The V end lost 2 bases, the J end lost 1 base, and 13 bases lay between the germline ends. The CDR3 consists of 15 residues. Germline CDR1 reads SQVTM; CDR2 reads ANQGSEA. The CDR3 region is CSVEFGAFRTDTQYF. The CDR3 DNA reads TGCAGCGTTGAATTTGGGGCATTCCGCACAGATACGCAGTATTTT.

V and J are TRBV2 and TRBJ1-2, with 8 bases matching TRBD1. Per the germline V gene, CDR1 is SNHLY and CDR2 is FYNNEI. CDR3 size: 12 residues. J was trimmed by 5 bases and V by 8 bases; bases with no gene match: 4. The CDR3 is CASVDRAYGYTF. The CDR3 bases are TGTGCCAGCGTGGACAGGGCTTATGGCTACACCTTC.

This chain uses TRBV19 with TRBJ2-3, with 9 positions matching TRBD2. J was trimmed by 8 bases and V by 7 bases; bases with no gene match: 16. This CDR3 contains 16 residues. The germline V gene has CDR1 LNHDA and CDR2 SQIVND (reference sequence). CDR3 sequence reads: CASTPFGVAGEGTQYF. In DNA form, the CDR3 reads TGTGCCAGTACCCCATTCGGGGTAGCGGGAGAAGGTACGCAGTATTTT.

The chain couples TRBV5-1 to TRBJ2-7, with 11 bases aligning to TRBD1. Germline V lookup: CDR1 SGHRS, CDR2 YFSETQ. CDR3 length: 16 amino acids. Trimming removed 4 bases from V and 0 bases from J; junction bases left unmatched: 6. The DNA of the CDR3 is TGCGCCAGCAGCCAGCAAGGGACAGGGGGCTCCTACGAGCAGTACTTC. Amino acid sequence: CASSQQGTGGSYEQYF.

The V gene is TRBV7-9, the J gene TRBJ1-4; no clear D. V lost 1 base and J lost 3, with 3 bases in between. CDR1 SEHNR and CDR2 FQNEAQ come from the germline V gene (reference sequence). This CDR3 contains 13 residues. The CDR3 loop is CASSLGANEKLFF. CDR3 in DNA: TGTGCCAGCAGCTTAGGCGCTAATGAAAAACTGTTTTTT.

This chain connects TRBV28 to TRBJ2-1, with a tentative D call TRBD1 (5 bases). V was shortened by 7 bases and J by 0 bases, with 10 bases between the two germline ends. CDR3 length equals 14 residues. Germline values: CDR1 MDHEN, CDR2 SYDVKM. The CDR3 DNA reads TGTGCCAGCATCTTAGGGGCCTCCTACAATGAGCAGTTCTTC. Translated, it gives CASILGASYNEQFF.

This sequence joins TRBV18 and TRBJ2-3; 11 positions agree with TRBD2. Germline CDR1 KGHSH, CDR2 LQKENI. CDR3 length: 16 amino acids. V trimming: 4 bases; J trimming: 1 base; junction bases outside the gene matches: 4. CDR3 nucleotide sequence: TGTGCCAGCTCACTAAAGACTAGCGGGGGCACAGATACGCAGTATTTT. It is translated as CASSLKTSGGTDTQYF.

This CDR3 is CASSQKALPDGYTF. The CDR3 nucleotides read TGCGCCAGCAGCCAAAAAGCCCTTCCGGATGGCTACACCTTC. The chain links TRBV4-1 to TRBJ1-2; D gene uncertain. In germline, CDR1 is MGHRA, CDR2 YSYEKL. The V end was cut by 2 bases, the J end by 6 bases, with 13 bases between. The CDR3 totals 14 residues.

The chain combines TRBV7-9 with TRBJ2-5; 13 bases align to TRBD2. Germline trimming cut 4 bases from V and 5 bases from J; bases unmatched to any gene: 4. Germline CDR1 is SEHNR and CDR2 is FQNEAQ (reference sequence). The CDR3 is 15 amino acids. The CDR3 loop is CASSSGLAGRETQYF. In DNA form, the CDR3 reads TGTGCCAGCAGCTCGGGACTAGCGGGAAGGGAGACCCAGTACTTC.

The V call is TRBV20-1, the J call TRBJ2-3; no definite D call. CDR1 and CDR2 from the germline V gene are DFQATT and SNEGSKA (reference sequence). The V and J ends lost 6 bases and 0 bases respectively, with 4 bases between them. The CDR3 consists of 11 residues. CDR3 in DNA: TGCAGTGCAACTAGCACAGATACGCAGTATTTT. This encodes CSATSTDTQYF.

The chain has TRBV9 and TRBJ2-2, with 11 nucleotides matching TRBD2. The length of the CDR3 is 15 residues. Looked up from germline, CDR1 is SGDLS and CDR2 is YYNGEE. The J segment lost 4 bases and the V segment lost 4 bases, leaving 3 bases of the junction unmatched. CDR3 in amino acids: CASSPLAGATGELFF. The CDR3 DNA reads as TGTGCCAGCAGCCCACTAGCGGGAGCCACCGGGGAGCTGTTTTTT.

The chain couples TRBV14 to TRBJ2-1; TRBD2 agrees at 8 bases. V was pared by 1 base and J by 4 bases, with 9 bases of the junction left unmatched. The CDR3 spans 17 residues. Germline V gives CDR1 SGHDN, CDR2 FVKESK. The CDR3 DNA reads TGTGCCAGCAGCCAAGGAATCCGGGAGGGCCCATACAATGAGCAGTTCTTC. This translates into CASSQGIREGPYNEQFF.

This clone was observed a handful of times. V is TRBV7-9 and J is TRBJ1-1; 12 bases fit TRBD1. CDR3 length: 18 amino acids. V lost 4 bases, J lost 1 base, and 10 bases stayed unmatched. Per the germline V gene, CDR1 is SEHNR and CDR2 is FQNEAQ (reference sequence). CDR3 protein: CASSSLGQGAIRNTEAFF. For the CDR3, the DNA is TGTGCCAGCAGCTCCTTGGGACAGGGGGCAATACGGAACACTGAAGCTTTCTTT. Supplemented by reference TRBV7-9 and TRBJ1-1, the full variable domain reads DTGVSQNPRHKITKRGQNVTFRCDPISEHNRLYWYRQTLGQGPEFLTYFQNEAQLEKSRLLSDRFSAERPKGSFSTLEIQRTEQGDSAMYLCASSSLGQGAIRNTEAFFGQGTRLTVV.

This sequence joins TRBV30 and TRBJ2-5, with D possibly TRBD1 on 6 matching bases. TRBJ2-7 matches the DNA end more closely, so the J call is doubtful. Germline loops: CDR1 GTSNPN, CDR2 SVGIG (reference sequence). This CDR3 region has 15 residues. The CDR3 spells CAWSEGHLIFYEQYF. Here the CDR3 DNA reads TGTGCCTGGAGTGAGGGACACCTGATCTTCTACGAGCAGTACTTC.

The rearrangement uses TRBV7-3 and TRBJ2-7; 9 bases map to TRBD1. Germline assignment: CDR1 SGHTA and CDR2 FQGTGA. The CDR3 has 14 amino acids. Trimming removed 8 bases from V and 8 bases from J; junction bases left unmatched: 13. The CDR3 region has the DNA TGTGCCAGCTCAATTTCCGGGACAGGGAGGAAGCAGTACTTC. It yields the protein CASSISGTGRKQYF.

The gene calls are TRBV7-9 and TRBJ2-7; 9 bases fit TRBD1. Trimming removed 4 bases from V and 2 bases from J; junction bases left unmatched: 9. CDR3 length: 16 amino acids. CDR1 is SEHNR and CDR2 is FQNEAQ in the germline V gene (reference sequence). CDR3 nucleotides: TGTGCCAGCAGCTCCATGGGGGACAGGGACCCCTACGAGCAGTACTTC. Encoded protein: CASSSMGDRDPYEQYF.

This chain joins TRBV29-1 and TRBJ2-2; possible D gene TRBD2, 5 bases. The V gene's germline CDR1 is SQVTM and CDR2 ANQGSEA. Trimming removed 2 bases at V and 2 bases at J, with 9 bases between. The CDR3 runs to 14 residues. CDR3: CSVESGINTGELFF. For the CDR3, the DNA is TGCAGCGTTGAAAGCGGAATAAACACCGGGGAGCTGTTTTTT.

The chain recombines TRBV15 with TRBJ1-5; D is ambiguous. The CDR3 has 13 residues. In germline, CDR1 is LNHNV, CDR2 YYDKDF (reference sequence). V gave up 2 bases and J gave up 4 bases, with 6 bases separating them. Written as DNA, the CDR3 is TGTGCCACCAGCAGACAGGCAAATCAGCCCCAGCATTTT. Protein product: CATSRQANQPQHF.

In this sample, this clone turned up once. CDR3 protein: CASSIIQWQEHYLEQFF. The CDR3 DNA reads TGTGCCAGCAGCATCATTCAATGGCAAGAACACTATCTTGAGCAGTTCTTC. The chain recombines TRBV11-2 with TRBJ2-1; D is uncertain. The V gene's germline CDR1 is SGHAT and CDR2 FQNNGV. V lost 5 bases, J lost 9 bases, and 26 bases lay in between. The CDR3 contains 17 residues.

The DNA of the CDR3 is TGTGCCGGACAGGGGTGGGATACGCAGTATTTT. This sequence encodes CAGQGWDTQYF. The chain is built from TRBV6-1 and TRBJ2-3, with 9 bases that match TRBD1. The length of the CDR3 is 11 residues. The V gene end was trimmed by 11 bases and the J gene end by 6 bases; junction bases not matched to a gene: 3. The germline gives CDR1 MNHNS, CDR2 SASEGT.

The J gene is TRBJ2-2, the V gene TRBV4-2; perhaps TRBD1 as D (5 bases). The CDR3 totals 16 residues. V was pared by 0 bases and J by 4 bases, with 12 bases between. Per germline, CDR1 LGHNA and CDR2 YNFKEQ. CDR3 protein: CASSQDIAGITGELFF. CDR3 DNA: TGTGCCAGCAGCCAAGATATAGCAGGGATCACCGGGGAGCTGTTTTTT.